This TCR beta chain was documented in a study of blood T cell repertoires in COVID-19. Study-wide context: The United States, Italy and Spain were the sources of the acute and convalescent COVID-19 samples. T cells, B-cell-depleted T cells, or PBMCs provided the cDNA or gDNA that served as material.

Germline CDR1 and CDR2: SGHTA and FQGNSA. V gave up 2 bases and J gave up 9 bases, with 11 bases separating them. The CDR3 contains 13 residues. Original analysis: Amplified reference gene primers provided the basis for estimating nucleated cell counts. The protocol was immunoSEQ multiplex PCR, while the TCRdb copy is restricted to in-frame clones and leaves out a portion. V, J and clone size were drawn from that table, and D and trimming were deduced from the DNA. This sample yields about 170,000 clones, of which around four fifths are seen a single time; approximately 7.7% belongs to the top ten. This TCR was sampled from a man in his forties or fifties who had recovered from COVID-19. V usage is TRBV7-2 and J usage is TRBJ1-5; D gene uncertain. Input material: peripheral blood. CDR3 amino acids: CASSLYREGPQHF. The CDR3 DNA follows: TGTGCCAGCAGCTTATACAGAGAAGGGCCCCAGCATTTT. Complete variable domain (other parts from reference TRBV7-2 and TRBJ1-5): GAGVSQSPSNKVTEKGKDVELRCDPISGHTALYWYRQSLGQGLEFLIYFQGNSAPDKSGLPSDRFSAERTGGSVSTLTIQRTQQEDSAVYLCASSLYREGPQHFGDGTRLSIL.